This T cell receptor (beta chain) was documented in a study of shared clonotypes between healthy human individuals. V gave up 0 bases and J gave up 1 base; unmatched junction bases: 0. Per germline, CDR1 SGHDT and CDR2 YYEEEE. The CDR3 has 15 amino acids. In regard to this clone: The sample has other DNA sequences that encode this CDR3 too.

Within Nashville, Tennessee resided all donors, each a Caucasian adult. Measured with immunoSEQ multiplex PCR; TCRdb has only the in-frame clones, and not every one. Among over a million clones, approximately 76% were seen once, and the ten largest hold roughly 1.4%. The V gene is TRBV5-6, the J gene TRBJ2-3; 9 nucleotides agree with TRBD2. The sequence was obtained from a man between 18 and 35 years old in good health. The specimen sequenced was memory CD4+ T cells sorted from blood. Subset described: CD45RA-negative fraction. CDR3 region: CASSLVAGGTDTQYF. The CDR3 bases are TGTGCCAGCAGCTTGGTAGCGGGAGGCACAGATACGCAGTATTTT.